The 23 T cell receptor beta chains below were found in one sample sequenced in a study of cytomegalovirus exposure and HLA in healthy donors. Sequencing was performed with immunoSEQ multiplex PCR; in TCRdb, only in-frame clones are kept and a portion is missing. The table shows approximately 160,000 clones, with roughly nine tenths occurring only once. The specimen was PBMCs. These receptors originate from a woman aged 18-29 years in good health and CMV-seropositive.

The chain is built from TRBV19 and TRBJ2-3; D possibly corresponds to TRBD1 (5 bases). CDR3 length equals 15 residues. Trimming took off 2 bases at V and 0 bases at J, with 9 bases between the two ends. Germline assignment: CDR1 LNHDA and CDR2 SQIVND (reference sequence). The CDR3 DNA follows: TGTGCCAGTAGTATAAACCCAGGGAGCACAGATACGCAGTATTTT. It translates to CASSINPGSTDTQYF.

This clone was detected only once. The chain has TRBV19 and TRBJ2-3; 9 bases fit TRBD2. The CDR3 has 14 residues. The ends lost 8 bases at V and 5 bases at J; junction bases unmatched: 8. Germline V gives CDR1 LNHDA, CDR2 SQIVND (reference sequence). For the CDR3, the DNA is TGTGCCAGTGCCCAGCGGGAGGATGGAGATACGCAGTATTTT. Its translation: CASAQREDGDTQYF.

V gene TRBV6-5 combines with J gene TRBJ1-2, with 7 bases that match TRBD1. With 6 bases clipped from V and 2 bases from J, the junction kept 6 bases outside the gene matches. Germline V gene lookup returns CDR1 MNHEY and CDR2 SVGAGI. The CDR3 has 14 amino acids. The CDR3, as DNA: TGTGCCAGCAGCCAACAGGGGCCCAACTATGGCTACACCTTC. This translates into CASSQQGPNYGYTF.

This clone has just a few counts. The chain combines TRBV14 with TRBJ2-3; TRBD2 aligns across 7 bases. Germline V CDR1 and CDR2: SGHDN, FVKESK. The length of the CDR3 is 15 residues. Trimming removed 0 bases from V and 8 bases from J; junction bases left unmatched: 8. CDR3 sequence reads: CASSQEFGGSFTQYF. The CDR3 nucleotides read TGTGCCAGCAGCCAAGAGTTCGGCGGGAGCTTTACGCAGTATTTT.

This chain connects TRBV7-2 to TRBJ2-3, with unresolved D. Germline V CDR1 and CDR2: SGHTA, FQGNSA. This CDR3 is 14 amino acids long. V lost 2 bases, J lost 2 bases, and 8 bases lay in between. The CDR3 DNA is TGTGCCAGCAGCTTAAGGCTAGACACAGATACGCAGTATTTT. Translated: CASSLRLDTDTQYF.

V gene TRBV4-1 combines with J gene TRBJ2-3; D may be TRBD1 (6 bases). Germline CDR1 MGHRA, CDR2 YSYEKL. V was trimmed by 4 bases and J by 2 bases, leaving 16 bases between them. The CDR3 has 16 residues. The CDR3 DNA reads TGCGCCAGCAGCCGTACCAGGGGTAGCGACACAGATACGCAGTATTTT. Translation gives CASSRTRGSDTDTQYF.

The J gene is TRBJ1-3, the V gene TRBV2; the D gene is possibly TRBD1 (6 bases). The CDR3 covers 14 residues. Germline assignment: CDR1 SNHLY and CDR2 FYNNEI. V was clipped by 6 bases and J by 0 bases, with 9 bases between them. The CDR3 region has the DNA TGTGCCAGCAGGACAGGTGCCTCTGGAAACACCATATATTTT. This gives the protein CASRTGASGNTIYF.

This clone was seen only once. The CDR3: CASSLGPEAFF. The CDR3 DNA follows: TGTGCCAGCAGTTTAGGCCCTGAAGCTTTCTTT. The genes are TRBV27 and TRBJ1-1; unclear D gene. Trimming left V 2 bases short and J 6 bases short, with 4 bases between. Germline CDR1 is MNHEY and CDR2 is SMNVEV (reference sequence). The CDR3 contains 11 residues.

CDR3 sequence reads: CASRLTREPSYNEQFF. Here the CDR3 DNA reads TGCGCCAGCAGACTAACCAGGGAACCGTCCTACAATGAGCAGTTCTTC. The rearrangement uses TRBV23-1 and TRBJ2-1; D perhaps matches TRBD1 (5 bases). TRBV23-1 is sorted into the ORF group, with uncertain function. V was trimmed by 6 bases and J by 1 base, leaving 16 bases between them. The CDR3 consists of 16 residues.

V gene TRBV11-3 combines with J gene TRBJ2-1; TRBD1 is a possible D gene (6 bases). CDR3 size: 13 residues. From germline, CDR1 is SGHNT and CDR2 YENEEA. V lost 0 bases and J lost 12, with 12 bases in between. The CDR3 protein is CASSLERGIRQFF. Here the CDR3 DNA reads TGTGCCAGCAGCTTAGAGAGGGGGATACGGCAGTTCTTC.

There are a few counts of this clone. The gene calls are TRBV18 and TRBJ1-5; a possible D gene is TRBD1 (5 bases). CDR3 length: 17 amino acids. Deletions cut 4 bases from V and 4 bases from J, with 20 bases between. Germline V gene sequence: CDR1 KGHSH, CDR2 LQKENI. CDR3 sequence reads: CASSQERPGLGNQPQHF. Written as DNA, the CDR3 is TGTGCCAGCTCACAGGAACGACCGGGACTTGGGAATCAGCCCCAGCATTTT.

The chain is built from TRBV11-2 and TRBJ2-7; possible D gene TRBD1, 6 bases. The CDR3 consists of 14 residues. Trimming shortened V by 5 bases and J by 1 base, and 12 bases separated the two germline ends. Germline-derived CDR1 and CDR2 are SGHAT and FQNNGV. CDR3 in amino acids: CASSTGTVSYEQYF. The CDR3 DNA reads as TGTGCCAGCAGCACAGGGACGGTGTCCTACGAGCAGTACTTC.

This rearrangement joins TRBV2 to TRBJ2-1; 11 nucleotides align to TRBD2. J was trimmed by 7 bases and V by 6 bases; bases with no gene match: 8. The CDR3 has 15 amino acids. Germline CDR1 and CDR2: SNHLY and FYNNEI. CDR3: CASSAQTSGKNEQFF. As DNA, the CDR3 is TGTGCCAGCAGCGCCCAGACTAGCGGGAAAAATGAGCAGTTCTTC.

V and J are TRBV12-5 and TRBJ2-2; TRBD1 might be the D (8 bases). CDR3 length equals 16 residues. The germline V and J ends were trimmed by 0 bases and 5 bases, with 13 bases remaining between them. Germline loops: CDR1 LGHNT, CDR2 FRNRAP. The CDR3 spells CASGLVTGGGTGELFF. The CDR3 DNA reads TGTGCTAGTGGTTTGGTCACAGGGGGAGGGACCGGGGAGCTGTTTTTT.

J is TRBJ2-1 and V is TRBV4-1; tentative D call: TRBD1 (7 bases). This CDR3 region has 13 residues. In germline, CDR1 is MGHRA, CDR2 YSYEKL. The germline V and J ends were trimmed by 4 bases and 15 bases, with 19 bases remaining between them. CDR3: CASSPGGQRRVFF. The CDR3 region has the DNA TGCGCCAGCAGCCCCGGGGGACAGCGGCGGGTGTTCTTC.

The J gene is TRBJ2-5, the V gene TRBV27; TRBD2 aligns across 13 bases. The junction had 3 bases not matched to a gene; V was cut back by 7 bases and J by 1 base. Germline V gives CDR1 MNHEY, CDR2 SMNVEV (reference sequence). The CDR3 runs 15 residues. The CDR3 region has the DNA TGTGCCAGCAAGAGGACTAGCGGGAGCCAAGAGACCCAGTACTTC. Translated, it gives CASKRTSGSQETQYF.

The gene calls are TRBV6-6 and TRBJ2-7; maybe TRBD2 (6 bases). The V end was cut by 4 bases, the J end by 2 bases, with 9 bases between. The germline V gene encodes CDR1 MNHNY and CDR2 SVGAGI (reference sequence). The CDR3 extends over 13 amino acids. The CDR3 spells CASSWPGAYEQYF. CDR3 DNA: TGTGCCAGCAGTTGGCCGGGGGCCTACGAGCAGTACTTC.

The chain has TRBV30 and TRBJ1-1; 9 bases are shared with TRBD1. The CDR3 length is 16 residues. The V gene's germline CDR1 is GTSNPN and CDR2 SVGIG (reference sequence). The ends lost 0 bases at V and 2 bases at J; junction bases unmatched: 7. The CDR3 DNA is TGTGCCTGGAGTGTTCCGACAGGGGGTTCTAACACTGAAGCTTTCTTT. Translating it yields CAWSVPTGGSNTEAFF.

The rearrangement joins TRBV7-7 to TRBJ2-5; a possible D gene is TRBD1 (6 bases). The CDR3 is made up of 13 amino acids. Between the trimmed V and J ends, which lost 3 bases and 2 bases, there was a span of 7 bases. CDR1 SSHAT and CDR2 FNYEAQ come from the germline V gene (reference sequence). The CDR3 coding sequence is TGTGCCAGCAGCTTGGACAGACAAGAGACCCAGTACTTC. Its protein is CASSLDRQETQYF.

This chain connects TRBV5-1 to TRBJ2-1, with 12 bases lining up with TRBD2. The germline CDR1 and CDR2 sequences are SGHRS and YFSETQ. The CDR3 covers 15 residues. The V segment lost 4 bases and the J segment 10 bases; nucleotides outside the gene matches: 9. CDR3 loop: CASSTGLAGIGEQFF. As DNA, the CDR3 is TGCGCCAGCAGCACTGGACTAGCGGGAATTGGAGAGCAGTTCTTC.

This chain joins TRBV27 and TRBJ1-2, with 12 bases lining up with TRBD1. V was clipped by 5 bases and J by 4 bases; unmatched bases: 5. The CDR3 loop spans 15 amino acids. Germline V lookup: CDR1 MNHEY, CDR2 SMNVEV (reference sequence). The CDR3 loop is CASSPGTGGSYGYTF. In DNA form, the CDR3 reads TGTGCCAGCAGTCCCGGGACAGGGGGCAGCTATGGCTACACCTTC.

The chain couples TRBV6-1 to TRBJ2-3; TRBD2 matches 13 bases. The CDR3 spans 14 residues. Germline V gives CDR1 MNHNS, CDR2 SASEGT. With V trimmed by 11 bases and J by 4 bases, 6 bases remained unmatched. DNA of the CDR3: TGTGCCGGCCGACTAGCGGGAGGCGCAGATACGCAGTATTTT. Its translation: CAGRLAGGADTQYF.

The chain links TRBV29-1 to TRBJ2-2, with 8 positions matching TRBD2. The germline CDR1 and CDR2 sequences are SQVTM and ANQGSEA. The CDR3 is 14 residues long. The ends lost 0 bases at V and 6 bases at J; junction bases unmatched: 3. The CDR3 sequence: CSVEDGRVAGELFF. The CDR3 DNA reads TGCAGCGTTGAAGACGGGAGGGTTGCCGGGGAGCTGTTTTTT.